Included here is one T cell receptor beta chain sequence, with context. Its antigen is not known. Amplification used 60 Vbeta primers and 13 Jbeta primers. Only in-frame clones appear in the TCRdb table, and some are missing; sequencing was by immunoSEQ multiplex PCR. The table lists 99,000 or so clones, around 15% of them singletons. The record originates from a study of cytomegalovirus exposure and HLA in healthy donors. Study-wide results and limits: For TCR beta chains, V- and J-gene trimming was later linked to a missense DCLRE1C variant. Most TCR sequences proved rare, with some public TCRs found in many donors. There was a cluster of highly shared sequence variants that was likely a sequencing artifact.

The CDR3 spans 15 residues. J gave up 3 bases and V 5 bases, and 8 bases lay outside the gene matches. CDR1 and CDR2 from the germline V gene are PRHDT and FYEKMQ (reference sequence). The genes are TRBV13 and TRBJ1-2; 8 nucleotides match TRBD1. The specimen sequenced was PBMCs. This clonotype was obtained from a female donor in good health and CMV-seronegative. The CDR3 here is CASSQRTGSHYGYTF. The CDR3 bases are TGTGCCAGCAGCCAAAGGACAGGGAGTCACTATGGCTACACCTTC. Using reference TRBV13 and TRBJ1-2 for the parts outside the CDR3, the full variable domain is AAGVIQSPRHLIKEKRETATLKCYPIPRHDTVYWYQQGPGQDPQFLISFYEKMQSDKGSIPDRFSAQQFSDYHSELNMSSLELGDSALYFCASSQRTGSHYGYTFGSGTRLTVV.